One and the same sample provided the 16 T cell receptor beta chains below, sequenced in a study of cytomegalovirus exposure and HLA in healthy donors. Primers included in the PCR were 60 Vbeta and 13 Jbeta primers. Data came from immunoSEQ multiplex PCR; TCRdb stores just in-frame clones and leaves some out. The table has 130,000 or so clones, roughly four fifths seen once. Sequencing used PBMCs. The receptors here all came from a woman aged 40 to 50 in good health and CMV-seronegative.

The chain joins TRBV7-2 to TRBJ2-7; 11 nucleotides line up with TRBD2. This CDR3 is built from 17 residues. Unmatched junction bases numbered 4, after V lost 0 bases and J lost 0 bases. Germline V gene lookup returns CDR1 SGHTA and CDR2 FQGNSA. Here the CDR3 DNA reads TGTGCCAGCAGCTTAGCGCGACTAGCGGGACCCTCCTACGAGCAGTACTTC. As protein: CASSLARLAGPSYEQYF.

The chain couples TRBV7-2 to TRBJ2-3; 10 positions agree with TRBD2. Germline V lookup: CDR1 SGHTA, CDR2 FQGNSA. V shed 4 bases, J shed 4 bases, and the junction held 5 bases outside the gene matches. This CDR3 contains 15 residues. The CDR3 DNA reads as TGTGCCAGCAGCTCTAGCGGGAGTGAAGCAGATACGCAGTATTTT. Translated, it gives CASSSSGSEADTQYF.

This chain uses TRBV15 with TRBJ2-7, with D possibly TRBD2 on 5 matching bases. V lost 9 bases to trimming and J lost 5 bases, with 17 bases between them. Looked up from germline, CDR1 is LNHNV and CDR2 is YYDKDF (reference sequence). The CDR3 loop spans 13 amino acids. The CDR3 reads CATRSGGGHEQYF. The CDR3, as DNA: TGTGCCACTCGGAGCGGAGGAGGACACGAGCAGTACTTC.

The chain recombines TRBV5-1 with TRBJ1-1; perhaps TRBD1 as D (5 bases). This CDR3 contains 14 residues. The germline V and J ends were trimmed by 1 base and 3 bases, with 10 bases remaining between them. CDR1 and CDR2 (germline): SGHRS, YFSETQ. This chain's CDR3 is CASSLWGVDTEAFF. CDR3 nucleotides: TGCGCCAGCAGCTTGTGGGGGGTAGACACTGAAGCTTTCTTT. Drawing the rest from reference TRBV5-1 and TRBJ1-1, the complete variable domain is KAGVTQTPRYLIKTRGQQVTLSCSPISGHRSVSWYQQTPGQGLQFLFEYFSETQRNKGNFPGRFSGRQFSNSRSEMNVSTLELGDSALYLCASSLWGVDTEAFFGQGTRLTVV.

The rearrangement uses TRBV6-5 and TRBJ2-3; TRBD2 agrees at 7 bases. Per germline, CDR1 MNHEY and CDR2 SVGAGI. This CDR3 has 15 residues. Losses at the gene ends were 2 bases for V and 5 bases for J; bases not matched to a gene: 7. CDR3 residues: CASSYGEAGEDTQYF. CDR3 coding DNA: TGTGCCAGCAGTTACGGGGAGGCGGGAGAAGATACGCAGTATTTT.

This chain uses TRBV5-6 with TRBJ2-1; D is unclear. Between the trimmed V and J ends, which lost 2 bases and 0 bases, there was a span of 9 bases. This CDR3 region has 15 residues. Germline lookup yields CDR1 SGHDT and CDR2 YYEEEE. The CDR3 spells CASSFTVSSYNEQFF. CDR3 DNA sequence: TGTGCCAGCAGCTTTACTGTTAGCTCCTACAATGAGCAGTTCTTC.

In this sample, this clone turned up a few times. This chain joins TRBV28 and TRBJ1-2; TRBD1 might be the D (6 bases). Germline V gene lookup returns CDR1 MDHEN and CDR2 SYDVKM. Trimming took 9 bases from V and 2 from J, leaving 10 bases between them. This CDR3 has 12 amino acids. The CDR3 DNA sequence: TGTGCCAGTCAGGGGACCAACTATGGCTACACCTTC. It encodes CASQGTNYGYTF.

For the CDR3, the DNA is TGTGCCAGCTATCGTCTCGGGACAGTCTACGAGCAGTACTTC. It is translated as CASYRLGTVYEQYF. V and J are TRBV6-5 and TRBJ2-5; 7 bases map to TRBD1. The DNA end is more similar to TRBJ2-7, so the J call may be wrong. Germline V gene data show CDR1 as MNHEY and CDR2 as SVGAGI. This CDR3 has 14 residues.

A few counts support this clone. This chain uses TRBV2 with TRBJ1-5, with D perhaps matching TRBD1 (6 bases). The CDR3 is 17 amino acids. Germline lookup yields CDR1 SNHLY and CDR2 FYNNEI. V shed 8 bases and J shed 4 bases, with 24 bases lying between them. The CDR3 here is CASGEPGQFLKNQPQHF. The DNA for the CDR3 is TGTGCCAGCGGCGAACCGGGACAATTCCTTAAAAATCAGCCCCAGCATTTT.

Notes on this clone: This sample also contains other DNA sequences that code for the same CDR3. The chain is built from TRBV7-9 and TRBJ1-1; tentative D call: TRBD1 (5 bases). This CDR3 spans 12 amino acids. V was pared by 6 bases and J by 4 bases, with 9 bases between. Per the germline V gene, CDR1 is SEHNR and CDR2 is FQNEAQ (reference sequence). DNA for the CDR3: TGTGCCAGCAGTTTTGGGGCCACTGAAGCTTTCTTT. This gives the protein CASSFGATEAFF.

The chain has TRBV25-1 and TRBJ1-2; D is possibly TRBD1 (6 bases). CDR1 is MGHDK, CDR2 SYGVNS, per germline. This CDR3 comprises 14 residues. Trimming removed 4 bases from V and 8 bases from J, with 17 bases in between. CDR3 sequence (DNA): TGTGCCAGCAGTGGTGTAAACAGGGTAGGAGGCTACACCTTC. Translation: CASSGVNRVGGYTF.

This clone was seen just once. The chain carries TRBV29-1 and TRBJ1-5, with a weak D call TRBD1 (6 bases). V gave up 4 bases and J gave up 2 bases, with 15 bases separating them. CDR3 length equals 15 residues. Germline CDR1 SQVTM, CDR2 ANQGSEA. The CDR3 loop reads CSVGGGRGGNQPQHF. The CDR3 DNA sequence: TGCAGCGTTGGGGGGGGGCGAGGAGGCAATCAGCCCCAGCATTTT.

This clone came up a few times. This sequence joins TRBV7-9 and TRBJ2-5; a weak D match, TRBD2 (5 bases). The germline CDR1 and CDR2 sequences are SEHNR and FQNEAQ (reference sequence). The CDR3 runs 13 residues. The V end lost 3 bases, the J end lost 4 bases, and 9 bases lay between the germline ends. The DNA for the CDR3 is TGTGCCAGCAGCTTCAGCCGGGGAGAGACCCAGTACTTC. Translation: CASSFSRGETQYF.

The gene calls are TRBV5-1 and TRBJ1-1; no firm D call. V was trimmed by 0 bases and J by 5 bases, leaving 8 bases between them. Germline assignment: CDR1 SGHRS and CDR2 YFSETQ. This CDR3 comprises 13 residues. The DNA of the CDR3 is TGCGCCAGCAGCTTGGTGATAGAGACTGAAGCTTTCTTT. This codes for CASSLVIETEAFF.

This clone was counted a single time. At one end the junction does not follow the germline gene, possibly because of a read error. This chain uses TRBV5-1 with TRBJ1-5, with TRBD1 identical over 9 bases. Looked up from germline, CDR1 is SGHRS and CDR2 is YFSETQ. The CDR3 has 17 amino acids. This CDR3 is CVSSFDGQGLGNQPQHF. In DNA form, the CDR3 reads TGCGTCAGCAGCTTTGACGGACAGGGGTTGGGCAATCAGCCCCAGCATTTT.

The chain employs TRBV19 and TRBJ1-2; 7 bases fit TRBD1. Germline assignment: CDR1 LNHDA and CDR2 SQIVND (reference sequence). V lost 4 bases, J lost 4 bases, and 9 bases stayed unmatched. The CDR3 sequence is 15 residues long. CDR3 region: CASSTSGTDFYGYTF. Here the CDR3 DNA reads TGTGCCAGTAGTACTTCCGGGACAGACTTCTATGGCTACACCTTC.